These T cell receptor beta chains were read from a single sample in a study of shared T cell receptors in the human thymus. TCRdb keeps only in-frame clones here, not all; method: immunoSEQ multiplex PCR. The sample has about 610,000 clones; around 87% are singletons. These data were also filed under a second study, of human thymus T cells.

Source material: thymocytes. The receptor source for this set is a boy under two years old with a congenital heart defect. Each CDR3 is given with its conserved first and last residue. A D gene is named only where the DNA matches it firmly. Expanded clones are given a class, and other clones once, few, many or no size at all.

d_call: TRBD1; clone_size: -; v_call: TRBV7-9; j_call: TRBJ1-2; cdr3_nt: TGTGCCAGCAGCTCCCACCCCCCCGACAGGGATCCCTATGGCTACACCTTC; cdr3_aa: CASSSHPPDRDPYGYTF
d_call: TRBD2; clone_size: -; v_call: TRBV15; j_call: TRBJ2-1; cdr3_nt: TGTGCCACCAGCATAAACGGGAGGGCTTGGGTTGAGCAGTTCTTC; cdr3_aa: CATSINGRAWVEQFF
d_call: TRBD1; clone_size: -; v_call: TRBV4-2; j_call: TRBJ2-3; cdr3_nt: TGTGCCAGCAGCCCGAGCACCCCTACCGGGACAGGGAAAGGAGATACGCAGTATTTT; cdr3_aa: CASSPSTPTGTGKGDTQYF
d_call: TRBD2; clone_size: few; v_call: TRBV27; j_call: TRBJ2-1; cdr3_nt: TGTGCCAGCAGTGCCCGGACTAGCGGGAGGTCTTACGACAATGAGCAGTTCTTC; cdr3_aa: CASSARTSGRSYDNEQFF
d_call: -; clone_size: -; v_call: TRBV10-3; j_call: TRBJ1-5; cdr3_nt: TGTGCCATCAGGGGGGGAGAAAGCAATCAGCCCCAGCATTTT; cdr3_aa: CAIRGGESNQPQHF
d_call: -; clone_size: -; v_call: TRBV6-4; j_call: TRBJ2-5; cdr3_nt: TGTGCCAGCAGCCACGAGGCGCGACAAGAGACCCAGTACTTC; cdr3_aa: CASSHEARQETQYF
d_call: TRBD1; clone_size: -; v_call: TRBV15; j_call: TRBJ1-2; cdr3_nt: TGTGCCACCAGCAGAGATTATTTGGACAGGGGGCTATGGGGCCACACCTTC; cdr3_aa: CATSRDYLDRGLWGHTF
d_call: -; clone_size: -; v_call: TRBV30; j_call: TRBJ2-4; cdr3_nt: TGTGCCTGGAGTGTACCAGGACAGAAGTACTTC; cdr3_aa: CAWSVPGQKYF
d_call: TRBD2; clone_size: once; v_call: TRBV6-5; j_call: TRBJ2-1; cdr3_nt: TGTGCCAGCAGTTACGGACTAGCGGGGAGCACTGAGCAGTTCTTC; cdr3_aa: CASSYGLAGSTEQFF
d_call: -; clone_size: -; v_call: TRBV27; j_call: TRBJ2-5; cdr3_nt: TGTGCCAGCAGCAGCGCCGCTAGCCCCCAAGAGACCCAGTACTTC; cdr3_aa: CASSSAASPQETQYF
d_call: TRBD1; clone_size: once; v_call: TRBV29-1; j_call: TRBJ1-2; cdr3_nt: TGCAGCGTTGGTCCCTTAGACAGGGCTAACTATGGCTACACCTTC; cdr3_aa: CSVGPLDRANYGYTF
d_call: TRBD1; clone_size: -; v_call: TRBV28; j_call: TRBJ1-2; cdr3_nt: TGTGCCAGCAGCCTCGATATGAACAGGGGATCCGGCTACACCTTC; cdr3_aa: CASSLDMNRGSGYTF